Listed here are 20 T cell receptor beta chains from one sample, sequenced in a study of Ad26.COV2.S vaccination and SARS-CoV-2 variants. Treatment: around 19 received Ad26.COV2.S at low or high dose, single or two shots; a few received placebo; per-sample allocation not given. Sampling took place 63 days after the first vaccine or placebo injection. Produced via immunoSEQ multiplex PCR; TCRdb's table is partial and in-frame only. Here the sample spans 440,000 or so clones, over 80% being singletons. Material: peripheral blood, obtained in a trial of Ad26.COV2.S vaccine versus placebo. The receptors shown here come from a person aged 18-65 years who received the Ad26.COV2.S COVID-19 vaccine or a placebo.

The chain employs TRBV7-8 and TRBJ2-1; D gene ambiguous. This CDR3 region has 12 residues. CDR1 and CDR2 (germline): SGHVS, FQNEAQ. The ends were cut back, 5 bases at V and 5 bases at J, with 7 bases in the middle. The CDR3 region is CASSPMNNEQFF. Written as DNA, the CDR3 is TGTGCCAGCAGCCCGATGAACAATGAGCAGTTCTTC.

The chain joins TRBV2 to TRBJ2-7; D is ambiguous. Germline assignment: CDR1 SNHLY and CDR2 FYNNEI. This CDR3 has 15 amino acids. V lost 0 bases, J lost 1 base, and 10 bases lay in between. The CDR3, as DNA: TGTGCCAGCAGTGAAGCGCAGTGGCAGTCCTACGAGCAGTACTTC. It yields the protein CASSEAQWQSYEQYF.

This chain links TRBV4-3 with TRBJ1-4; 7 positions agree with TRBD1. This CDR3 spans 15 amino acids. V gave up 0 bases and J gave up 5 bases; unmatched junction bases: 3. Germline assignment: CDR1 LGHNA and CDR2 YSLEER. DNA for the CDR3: TGCGCCAGCAGCCAAGATTCCAGGGGGAATGAAAAACTGTTTTTT. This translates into CASSQDSRGNEKLFF.

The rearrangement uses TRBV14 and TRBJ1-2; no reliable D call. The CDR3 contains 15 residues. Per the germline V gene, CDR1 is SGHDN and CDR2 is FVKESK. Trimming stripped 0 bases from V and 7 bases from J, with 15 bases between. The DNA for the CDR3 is TGTGCCAGCAGCCAAGATTGGGCCTCCATGGGTGGCTACACCTTC. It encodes CASSQDWASMGGYTF.

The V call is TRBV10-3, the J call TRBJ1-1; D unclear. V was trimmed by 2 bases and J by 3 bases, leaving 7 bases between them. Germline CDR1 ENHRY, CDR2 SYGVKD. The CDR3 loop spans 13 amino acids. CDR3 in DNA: TGTGCCATCAGTGAGGGGGTGGACACTGAAGCTTTCTTT. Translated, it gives CAISEGVDTEAFF.

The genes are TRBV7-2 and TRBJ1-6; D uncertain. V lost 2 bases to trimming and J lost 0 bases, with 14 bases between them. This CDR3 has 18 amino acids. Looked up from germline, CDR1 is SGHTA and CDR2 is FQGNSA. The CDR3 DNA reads TGTGCCAGCAGCTTAAAATCAGTCGGCGGCTCCTATAATTCACCCCTCCACTTT. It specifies CASSLKSVGGSYNSPLHF.

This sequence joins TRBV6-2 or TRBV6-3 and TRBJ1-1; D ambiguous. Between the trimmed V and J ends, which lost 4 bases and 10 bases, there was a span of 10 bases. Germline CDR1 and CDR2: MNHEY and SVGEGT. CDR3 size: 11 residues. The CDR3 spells CASSSTSAAFF. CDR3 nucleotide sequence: TGTGCCAGCAGTTCCACAAGTGCAGCTTTCTTT.

The CDR3 region has the DNA TGTGCCTCTAGTCGGAACAGACAGGGACGGGATTTTGGTTCACCCCTCCACTTT. Amino acids: CASSRNRQGRDFGSPLHF. This sequence joins TRBV19 and TRBJ1-6; 7 bases agree with TRBD1. The V segment lost 11 bases and the J segment 9 bases; nucleotides outside the gene matches: 25. The CDR3 has 18 residues. The germline V gene has CDR1 LNHDA and CDR2 SQIVND (reference sequence).

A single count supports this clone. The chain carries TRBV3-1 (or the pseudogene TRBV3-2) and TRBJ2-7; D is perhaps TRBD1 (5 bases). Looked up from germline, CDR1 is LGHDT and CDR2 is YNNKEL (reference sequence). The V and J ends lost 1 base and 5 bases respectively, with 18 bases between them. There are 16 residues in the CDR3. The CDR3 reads CASSQGYRGPRDEQYF. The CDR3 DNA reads TGTGCCAGCAGCCAAGGGTATAGGGGCCCACGCGACGAGCAGTACTTC.

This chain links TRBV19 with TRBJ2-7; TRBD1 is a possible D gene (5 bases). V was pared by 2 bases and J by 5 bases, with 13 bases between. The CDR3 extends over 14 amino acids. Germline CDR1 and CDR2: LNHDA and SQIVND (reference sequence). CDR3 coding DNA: TGTGCCAGTAGTATATTTCAGGGTACCCACGAGCAGTACTTC. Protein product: CASSIFQGTHEQYF.

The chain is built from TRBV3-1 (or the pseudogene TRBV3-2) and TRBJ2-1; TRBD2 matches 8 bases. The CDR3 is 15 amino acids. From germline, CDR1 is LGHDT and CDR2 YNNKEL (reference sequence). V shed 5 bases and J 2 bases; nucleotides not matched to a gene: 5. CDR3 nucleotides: TGTGCCAGCAGCGGCGGGGGGCGACCCTACAATGAGCAGTTCTTC. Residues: CASSGGGRPYNEQFF.

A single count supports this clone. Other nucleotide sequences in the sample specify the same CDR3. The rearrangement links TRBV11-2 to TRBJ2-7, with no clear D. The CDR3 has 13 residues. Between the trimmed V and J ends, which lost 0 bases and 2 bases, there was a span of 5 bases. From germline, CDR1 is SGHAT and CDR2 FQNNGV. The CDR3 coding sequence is TGTGCCAGCAGCTTAGACGTGACCTACGAGCAGTACTTC. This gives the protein CASSLDVTYEQYF.

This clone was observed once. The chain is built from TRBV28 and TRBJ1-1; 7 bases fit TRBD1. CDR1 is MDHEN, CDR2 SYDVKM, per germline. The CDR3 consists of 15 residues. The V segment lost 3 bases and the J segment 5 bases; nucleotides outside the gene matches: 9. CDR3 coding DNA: TGTGCCAGCAGTTTGGGGACAGCTCTGGGGACTGAAGCTTTCTTT. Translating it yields CASSLGTALGTEAFF. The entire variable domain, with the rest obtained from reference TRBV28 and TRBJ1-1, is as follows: DVKVTQSSRYLVKRTGEKVFLECVQDMDHENMFWYRQDPGLGLRLIYFSYDVKMKEKGDIPEGYSVSREKKERFSLILESASTNQTSMYLCASSLGTALGTEAFFGQGTRLTVV.

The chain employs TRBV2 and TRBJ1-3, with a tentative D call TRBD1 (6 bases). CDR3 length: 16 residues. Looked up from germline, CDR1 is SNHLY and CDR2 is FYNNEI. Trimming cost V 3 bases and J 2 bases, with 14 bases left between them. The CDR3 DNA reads TGTGCCAGCAGTGACGAGACAGGAGCGGCTGGAAACACCATATATTTT. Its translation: CASSDETGAAGNTIYF.

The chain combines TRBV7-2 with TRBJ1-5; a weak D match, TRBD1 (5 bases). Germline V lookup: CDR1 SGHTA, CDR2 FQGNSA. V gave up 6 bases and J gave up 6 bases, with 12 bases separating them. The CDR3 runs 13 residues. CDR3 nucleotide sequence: TGTGCCAGCAGTTTTCAGGGATCTCAGCCCCAGCATTTT. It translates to CASSFQGSQPQHF.

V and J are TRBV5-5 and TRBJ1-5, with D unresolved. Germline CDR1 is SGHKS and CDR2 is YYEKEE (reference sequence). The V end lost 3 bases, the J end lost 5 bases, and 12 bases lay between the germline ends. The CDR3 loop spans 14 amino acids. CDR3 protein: CASSWGIFDQPQHF. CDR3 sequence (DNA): TGTGCCAGCAGCTGGGGAATATTTGATCAGCCCCAGCATTTT.

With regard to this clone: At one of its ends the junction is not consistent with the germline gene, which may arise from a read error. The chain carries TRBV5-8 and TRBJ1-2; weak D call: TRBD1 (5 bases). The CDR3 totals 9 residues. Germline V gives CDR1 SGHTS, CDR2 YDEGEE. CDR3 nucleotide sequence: TGTGCCAGCACCCAGGGAGTTCTCTTC. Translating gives CASTQGVLF. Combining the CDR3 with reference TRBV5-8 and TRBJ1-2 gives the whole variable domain EAGVTQSPTHLIKTRGQQATLRCSPISGHTSVYWYQQALGLGLQFLLWYDEGEERNRGNFPPRFSGRQFPNYSSELNVNALELEDSALYLCASTQGVLFGSGTRLTVV.

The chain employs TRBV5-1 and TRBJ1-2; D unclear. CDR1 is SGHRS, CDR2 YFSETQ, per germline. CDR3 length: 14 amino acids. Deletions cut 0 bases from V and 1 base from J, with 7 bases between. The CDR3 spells CASSLGVVNYGYTF. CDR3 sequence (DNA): TGCGCCAGCAGCTTGGGGGTGGTTAACTATGGCTACACCTTC.

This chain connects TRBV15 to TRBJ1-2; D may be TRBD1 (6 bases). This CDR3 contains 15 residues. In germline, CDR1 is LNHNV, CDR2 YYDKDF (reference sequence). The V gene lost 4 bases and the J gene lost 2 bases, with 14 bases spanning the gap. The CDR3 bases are TGTGCCACCAGCATGGGGGCAGGGCGCAACTATGGCTACACCTTC. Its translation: CATSMGAGRNYGYTF.

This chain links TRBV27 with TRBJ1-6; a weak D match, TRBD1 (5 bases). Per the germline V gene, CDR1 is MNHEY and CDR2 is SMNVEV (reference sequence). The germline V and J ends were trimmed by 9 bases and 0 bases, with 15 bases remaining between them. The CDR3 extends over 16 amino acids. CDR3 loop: CASSDTPSSYNSPLHF. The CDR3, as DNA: TGTGCCAGTTCGGACACCCCGAGCTCCTATAATTCACCCCTCCACTTT.